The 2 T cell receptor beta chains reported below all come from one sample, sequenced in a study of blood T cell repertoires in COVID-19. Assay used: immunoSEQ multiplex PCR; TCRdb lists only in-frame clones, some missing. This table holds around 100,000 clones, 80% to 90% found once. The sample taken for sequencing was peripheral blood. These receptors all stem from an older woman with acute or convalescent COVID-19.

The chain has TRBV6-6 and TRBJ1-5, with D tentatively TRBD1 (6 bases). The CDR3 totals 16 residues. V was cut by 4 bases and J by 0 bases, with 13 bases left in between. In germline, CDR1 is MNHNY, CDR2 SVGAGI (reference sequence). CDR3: CASSSGQIRSNQPQHF. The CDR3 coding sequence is TGTGCCAGCAGTTCCGGACAGATCCGTAGCAATCAGCCCCAGCATTTT.

CDR3 protein: CASSPRRDNEQFF. The CDR3 DNA sequence: TGTGCCAGCAGCCCCAGGAGGGACAATGAGCAGTTCTTC. V usage is TRBV9 and J usage is TRBJ2-1; weak D call: TRBD2 (6 bases). The V end was cut by 4 bases, the J end by 5 bases, with 10 bases between. Germline lookup yields CDR1 SGDLS and CDR2 YYNGEE. The CDR3 runs to 13 residues.